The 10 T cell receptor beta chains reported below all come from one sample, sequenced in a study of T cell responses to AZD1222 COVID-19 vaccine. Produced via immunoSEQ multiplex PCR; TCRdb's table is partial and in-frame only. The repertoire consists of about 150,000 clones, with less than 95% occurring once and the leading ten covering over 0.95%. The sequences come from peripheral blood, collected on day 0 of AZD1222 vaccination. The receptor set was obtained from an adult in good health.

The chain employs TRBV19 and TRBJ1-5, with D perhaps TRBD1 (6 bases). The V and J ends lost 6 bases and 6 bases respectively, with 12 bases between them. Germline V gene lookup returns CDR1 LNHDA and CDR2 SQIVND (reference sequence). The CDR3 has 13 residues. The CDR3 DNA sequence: TGTGCCAGTAGGTTTGGGGGCACTCAGCCCCAGCATTTT. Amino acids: CASRFGGTQPQHF.

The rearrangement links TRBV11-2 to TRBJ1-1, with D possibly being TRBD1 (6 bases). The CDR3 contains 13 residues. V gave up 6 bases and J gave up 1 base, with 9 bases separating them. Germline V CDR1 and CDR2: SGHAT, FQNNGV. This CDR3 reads CASSSDRNTEAFF. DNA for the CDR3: TGTGCCAGCAGTTCGGACAGGAACACTGAAGCTTTCTTT.

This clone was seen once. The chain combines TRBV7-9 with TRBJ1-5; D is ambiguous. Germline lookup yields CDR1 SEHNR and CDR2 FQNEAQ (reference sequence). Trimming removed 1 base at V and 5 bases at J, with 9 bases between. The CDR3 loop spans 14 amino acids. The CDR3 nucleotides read TGTGCCAGCAGCTTAGACGACGGCGATCAGCCCCAGCATTTT. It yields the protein CASSLDDGDQPQHF.

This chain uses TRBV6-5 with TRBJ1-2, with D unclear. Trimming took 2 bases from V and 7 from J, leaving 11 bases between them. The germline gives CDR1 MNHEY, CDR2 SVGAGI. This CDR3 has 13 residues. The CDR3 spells CASSYERWGGYTF. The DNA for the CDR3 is TGTGCCAGCAGTTACGAACGTTGGGGTGGCTACACCTTC.

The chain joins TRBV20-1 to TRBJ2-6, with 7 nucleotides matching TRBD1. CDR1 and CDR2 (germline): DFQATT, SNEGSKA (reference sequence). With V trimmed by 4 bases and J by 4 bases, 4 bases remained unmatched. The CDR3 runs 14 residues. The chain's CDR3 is CSANDRAGANVLTF. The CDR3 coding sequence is TGCAGTGCTAATGACAGGGCAGGGGCCAACGTCCTGACTTTC.

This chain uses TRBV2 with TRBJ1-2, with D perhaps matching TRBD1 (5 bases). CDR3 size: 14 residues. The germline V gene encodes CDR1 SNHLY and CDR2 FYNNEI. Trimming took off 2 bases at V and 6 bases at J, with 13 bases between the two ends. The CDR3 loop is CASSERSREDGYTF. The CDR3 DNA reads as TGTGCCAGCAGTGAACGTAGCAGGGAGGATGGCTACACCTTC. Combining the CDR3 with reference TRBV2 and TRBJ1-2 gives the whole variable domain EPEVTQTPSHQVTQMGQEVILRCVPISNHLYFYWYRQILGQKVEFLVSFYNNEISEKSEIFDDQFSVERPDGSNFTLKIRSTKLEDSAMYFCASSERSREDGYTFGSGTRLTVV.

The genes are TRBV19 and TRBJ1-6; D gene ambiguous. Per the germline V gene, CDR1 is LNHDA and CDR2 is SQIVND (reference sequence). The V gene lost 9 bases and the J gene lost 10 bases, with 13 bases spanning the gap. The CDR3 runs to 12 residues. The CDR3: CARRTDCSPLHF. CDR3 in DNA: TGTGCCAGAAGGACGGACTGCTCACCCCTCCACTTT.

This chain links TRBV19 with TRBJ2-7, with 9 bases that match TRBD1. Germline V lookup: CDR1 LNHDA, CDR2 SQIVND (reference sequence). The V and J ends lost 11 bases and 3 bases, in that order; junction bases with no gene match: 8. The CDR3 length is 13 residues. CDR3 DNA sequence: TGTGCCGGGGGACAGGGCACCCTCTACGAGCAGTACGTC. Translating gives CAGGQGTLYEQYV.

The CDR3 sequence is CASSAVLDFSGNTIYF. DNA for the CDR3: TGTGCCAGCAGTGCGGTTCTAGATTTCTCTGGAAACACCATATATTTT. The V gene is TRBV6-4, the J gene TRBJ1-3; D gene unclear. Trimming took 4 bases from V and 0 from J, leaving 13 bases between them. The CDR3 sequence is 16 residues long. Germline V CDR1 and CDR2: MRHNA, SNTAGT.

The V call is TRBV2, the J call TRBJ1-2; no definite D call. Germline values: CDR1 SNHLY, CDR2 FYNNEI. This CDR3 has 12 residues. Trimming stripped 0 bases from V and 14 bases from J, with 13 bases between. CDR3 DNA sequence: TGTGCCAGCAGTGAAGCAGGACGGGAGCCGACCTTC. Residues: CASSEAGREPTF.